This T cell receptor (beta chain) stems from a study of beta chain features in type 1 diabetes. General study results and limits: Comparison showed that naive, central memory and Treg TCRB repertoires appeared more similar among patients than among healthy donors. Since sequencing was performed on cDNA, cells with high TCR expression could be over-represented. The study found moderately but significantly shorter TCRB CDR3s in all four CD4+ subsets of Type 1 diabetes patients.

Sequencing targeted expressed TCRB transcripts, as all isolated RNA had been reverse transcribed. Clones were read by immunoSEQ multiplex PCR, and TCRdb kept only the in-frame ones, dropping some. The sample lists roughly 230,000 clones, 9.6% seen once, with just under 0.035% in the top ten. Note on this clone: The target antigen is unknown.

The CDR3 runs to 14 residues. Germline CDR1 is LNHDA and CDR2 is SQIVND (reference sequence). Unmatched junction bases numbered 5, after V lost 6 bases and J lost 6 bases. J is TRBJ1-5 and V is TRBV19; 10 bases are a match to TRBD1. The source is a woman under 30 in good health. Sequences were obtained from naive CD4+ T cells from blood. The chain's CDR3 is CASRLTGGVQPQHF. The DNA of the CDR3 is TGTGCCAGTAGGCTGACAGGGGGCGTTCAGCCCCAGCATTTT.